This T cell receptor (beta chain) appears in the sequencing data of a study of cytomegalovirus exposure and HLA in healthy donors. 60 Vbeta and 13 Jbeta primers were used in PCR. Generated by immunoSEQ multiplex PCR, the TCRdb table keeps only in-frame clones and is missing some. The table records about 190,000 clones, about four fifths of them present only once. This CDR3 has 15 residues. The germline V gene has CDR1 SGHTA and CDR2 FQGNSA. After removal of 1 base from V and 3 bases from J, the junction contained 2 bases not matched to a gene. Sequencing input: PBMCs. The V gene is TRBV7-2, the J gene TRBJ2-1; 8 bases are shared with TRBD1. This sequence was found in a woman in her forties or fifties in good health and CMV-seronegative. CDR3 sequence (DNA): TGTGCCAGCAGCTTAGTTACAGGGGGCTACAATGAGCAGTTCTTC. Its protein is CASSLVTGGYNEQFF.